What follows are 22 T cell receptor beta chains derived from one specimen sequenced in a study of Graves' ophthalmopathy and Graves' hyperthyroidism. Amplified TCR beta CDR3 regions were obtained using RNA transcripts as template. Second-round multiplex PCR came after a first-round RT-PCR that employed HTBI primers. TCRdb reprocessed the multiplex PCR reads via MiXCR and lists one record per CDR3 protein. Seen here are about 390,000 distinct CDR3 sequences, 15% observed once, and the top ten hold around 6.6%. The sample taken for sequencing was peripheral blood. The receptor source for this set is a woman aged 18-29 years with stable Graves' hyperthyroidism.

This clonotype was counted ten times or more. V usage is TRBV10-2 and J usage is TRBJ1-5; no firm D call. In germline, CDR1 is WSHSY, CDR2 SAAADI. This CDR3 comprises 13 residues. The ends were cut back, 3 bases at V and 7 bases at J, with 10 bases in the middle. CDR3 in DNA: TGCGCCAGCAGTGATCTGGGTGGACAGCCCCAGCATTTT. It translates to CASSDLGGQPQHF.

As for this clonotype: A clone one base away is much larger, so this may be a read error. The missing conserved phenylalanine or tryptophan at the end of this CDR3 makes a read error likely. This chain connects TRBV12-3 or TRBV12-4 to TRBJ1-2; D is uncertain. V was shortened by 10 bases and J by 3 bases, with 9 bases between the two germline ends. The CDR3 runs to 11 residues. DNA of the CDR3: TGTGCCATCTGGACGGACTATGGCTACACCCTC. Encoded protein: CAIWTDYGYTL.

This clonotype occurred many times. The chain carries TRBV6-5 and TRBJ2-7, with 9 bases fitting TRBD1. The CDR3 covers 16 residues. The junction had 12 bases not matched to a gene; V was cut back by 8 bases and J by 1 base. The germline V gene has CDR1 MNHEY and CDR2 SVGAGI. The DNA for the CDR3 is TGTGCCAGCGGGGCCAGACGGGACAGGGATTCCTACGAGCAGTACTTC. This translates into CASGARRDRDSYEQYF.

This clonotype was counted many times. The V call is TRBV6-2 or TRBV6-3, the J call TRBJ2-7; no clear D gene. The CDR3 runs 14 residues. Germline CDR1 is MNHEY and CDR2 is SVGEGT. Trimming stripped 7 bases from V and 1 base from J, with 14 bases between. This CDR3 is CASTPVGLSYEQYF. The DNA for the CDR3 is TGTGCCAGCACCCCAGTGGGGTTATCCTACGAGCAGTACTTC.

This sequence joins TRBV12-3 or TRBV12-4 and TRBJ2-2, with D possibly TRBD2 on 6 matching bases. The CDR3 totals 15 residues. The V and J ends lost 3 bases and 8 bases respectively, with 16 bases between them. The CDR3 sequence: CASSLASAGGGELFF. CDR3 in DNA: TGTGCCAGCAGTTTGGCTAGCGCAGGTGGTGGGGAGCTGTTTTTT.

This clonotype occurred many times. In DNA form, the CDR3 reads TGCAGTGCTAGAGACCCTTTGACAGGGGGGTTAGGTCGAGGCGCTGAAGCTTTCTTT. It specifies CSARDPLTGGLGRGAEAFF. The chain carries TRBV20-1 and TRBJ1-1; 9 positions match TRBD1. This CDR3 is built from 19 residues. Germline values: CDR1 DFQATT, CDR2 SNEGSKA (reference sequence). Trimming cost V 0 bases and J 6 bases; bases outside gene matches: 20.

This clonotype was counted at least ten times. This chain links TRBV18 with TRBJ2-5; 11 nucleotides align to TRBD2. CDR1 is KGHSH, CDR2 LQKENI, per germline. The V gene end was trimmed by 5 bases and the J gene end by 1 base; junction bases not matched to a gene: 3. CDR3 length equals 15 residues. In DNA, the CDR3 is TGTGCCAGCTCAGCGACTAGCGGGGTCCAAGAGACCCAGTACTTC. It specifies CASSATSGVQETQYF.

This clonotype was found many times. The J gene is TRBJ2-5, the V gene TRBV29-1; no definite D call. The germline V and J ends were trimmed by 2 bases and 5 bases, with 6 bases remaining between them. Germline values: CDR1 SQVTM, CDR2 ANQGSEA. This CDR3 spans 11 amino acids. CDR3 residues: CSVEFGETQYF. The CDR3 bases are TGCAGCGTTGAATTTGGGGAGACCCAGTACTTC.

This clonotype was seen ten or more times. V gene TRBV11-2 combines with J gene TRBJ2-2; 10 positions match TRBD1. Germline-derived CDR1 and CDR2 are SGHAT and FQNNGV. The CDR3 sequence is 16 residues long. V dropped 3 bases and J dropped 4; count of bases not matched to a gene: 5. CDR3 DNA: TGTGCCAGCAGCTTCGGACGACAGGGGGCCACCGGGGAGCTGTTTTTT. Translation: CASSFGRQGATGELFF.

This clonotype was seen a few times. The rearrangement links TRBV28 to TRBJ1-1; TRBD1 aligns across 10 bases. There are 15 residues in the CDR3. Germline V lookup: CDR1 MDHEN, CDR2 SYDVKM. The V segment lost 6 bases and the J segment 7 bases; nucleotides outside the gene matches: 11. This CDR3 reads CASSSPGQGYGEAFF. DNA for the CDR3: TGTGCCAGCAGCTCCCCGGGACAGGGGTATGGTGAAGCTTTCTTT.

This clonotype was seen ten or more times. The rearrangement uses TRBV13 and TRBJ2-2; no clear D gene. V lost 3 bases and J lost 4, with 9 bases in between. The germline gives CDR1 PRHDT, CDR2 FYEKMQ (reference sequence). The CDR3 has 14 residues. This chain's CDR3 is CASSFVPGTGELFF. For the CDR3, the DNA is TGTGCCAGCAGCTTTGTGCCGGGCACCGGGGAGCTGTTTTTT.

The chain couples TRBV6-2 or TRBV6-3 to TRBJ2-2; 7 bases are shared with TRBD2. The germline gives CDR1 MNHEY, CDR2 SVGEGT. J gave up 1 base and V 0 bases, and 5 bases lay outside the gene matches. The CDR3 has 17 residues. CDR3 nucleotides: TGTGCCAGCAGTTACTCCTGGCGGGGGTGGAACACCGGGGAGCTGTTTTTT. Translating it yields CASSYSWRGWNTGELFF.

This clonotype was seen many times. The chain uses TRBV12-3 or TRBV12-4 and TRBJ1-1; D is perhaps TRBD1 (5 bases). The length of the CDR3 is 13 residues. V was pared by 6 bases and J by 5 bases, with 13 bases between. The CDR3 loop is CASSGVRGTEAFF. CDR3 DNA sequence: TGTGCCAGCAGCGGGGTTCGGGGGACTGAAGCTTTCTTT.

This clonotype was observed at least ten times. The gene calls are TRBV6-5 and TRBJ1-2, with D hard to call. V gave up 4 bases and J gave up 8 bases, with 11 bases separating them. Germline V gives CDR1 MNHEY, CDR2 SVGAGI. The CDR3 has 12 residues. CDR3 bases: TGTGCCAGCAGTTCCCCGGCATGGGGCTACACCTTC. Amino acids: CASSSPAWGYTF.

This clonotype has at least ten counts. The chain uses TRBV12-3 or TRBV12-4 and TRBJ2-2; a weak D match, TRBD2 (5 bases). The germline V and J ends were trimmed by 2 bases and 4 bases, with 5 bases remaining between them. The length of the CDR3 is 13 residues. The CDR3 reads CASSLLATGELFF. CDR3 nucleotides: TGTGCCAGCAGTTTACTAGCCACCGGGGAGCTGTTTTTT.

In its sample, this clonotype was seen many times. The V and J genes are TRBV12-5 and TRBJ1-1, with D unresolved. V lost 9 bases to trimming and J lost 4 bases, with 9 bases between them. CDR1 is LGHNT and CDR2 is FRNRAP in the germline V gene. CDR3 length: 11 amino acids. The CDR3 region has the DNA TGTGCTAGCACGAGAGGCACTGAAGCTTTCTTT. Its translation: CASTRGTEAFF.

This clonotype appeared a few times. The chain joins TRBV4-2 to TRBJ1-2; no firm D call. The CDR3 runs to 18 residues. Per the germline V gene, CDR1 is LGHNA and CDR2 is YNFKEQ. V lost 4 bases and J lost 0, with 21 bases in between. Written as DNA, the CDR3 is TGTGCCAGCAGCCTCGACCTTAGGACGGGAAAAGCTAACTATGGCTACACCTTC. Translation gives CASSLDLRTGKANYGYTF.

This clonotype was counted many times. This chain connects TRBV6-5 to TRBJ2-2, with D possibly being TRBD1 (5 bases). V lost 6 bases and J 6 bases, leaving 11 bases between the germline ends. The CDR3 runs to 13 residues. Per germline, CDR1 MNHEY and CDR2 SVGAGI. The CDR3 coding sequence is TGTGCCAGCAGCCGCAGGGAAGCCGGGGAGCTGTTTTTT. Its translation: CASSRREAGELFF.

This clonotype was counted at least ten times. The chain combines TRBV7-9 with TRBJ1-5, with 9 bases that match TRBD1. The CDR3 is 13 amino acids. Germline loops: CDR1 SEHNR, CDR2 FQNEAQ (reference sequence). The trim removed 11 bases at V and 7 bases at J, leaving 9 bases unmatched. The CDR3 sequence: CAVGQGVGQPQHF. CDR3 in DNA: TGTGCCGTGGGACAGGGTGTAGGGCAGCCCCAGCATTTT. Full variable domain (rest looked up from reference TRBV7-9 and TRBJ1-5): DTGVSQNPRHKITKRGQNVTFRCDPISEHNRLYWYRQTLGQGPEFLTYFQNEAQLEKSRLLSDRFSAERPKGSFSTLEIQRTEQGDSAMYLCAVGQGVGQPQHFGDGTRLSIL.

This clonotype occurred many times. The V call is TRBV27, the J call TRBJ2-4; possibly TRBD1 or TRBD2 for D (5 bases each). V gave up 3 bases and J gave up 8 bases, with 11 bases separating them. Germline CDR1 is MNHEY and CDR2 is SMNVEV (reference sequence). This CDR3 is 13 amino acids long. The CDR3 sequence: CASSLGPGDIQYF. The CDR3 bases are TGTGCCAGCAGTTTGGGACCCGGGGACATTCAGTACTTC.

The genes are TRBV20-1 and TRBJ2-7; TRBD1 matches at 8 bases. CDR3 length equals 12 residues. The trim removed 7 bases at V and 4 bases at J, leaving 6 bases unmatched. The germline V gene encodes CDR1 DFQATT and CDR2 SNEGSKA (reference sequence). CDR3 coding DNA: TGCAGTGTATCCGGACAGGGATACGAGCAGTACTTC. It specifies CSVSGQGYEQYF.

This clonotype was seen repeatedly, ten times or more. The chain recombines TRBV6-1 with TRBJ2-2, with 10 nucleotides matching TRBD1. Germline CDR1 MNHNS, CDR2 SASEGT. J gave up 6 bases and V 5 bases, and 9 bases lay outside the gene matches. The CDR3 spans 16 residues. CDR3 nucleotide sequence: TGTGCCAGCAGTCCACCCTCCGGGACAGGGGCCGGGGAGCTGTTTTTT. It specifies CASSPPSGTGAGELFF.